Listed here are 12 T cell receptor beta chains from one sample, sequenced in a study of blood T cell repertoires in COVID-19. Method: immunoSEQ multiplex PCR; TCRdb's copy keeps in-frame clones and lacks some. The table records roughly 24,000 clones, over 90% of them present only once. Sequenced material: peripheral blood. All receptors derive from a human donor in a cohort sampled during active COVID-19.

The chain uses TRBV24-1 and TRBJ2-5, with no clear D. The germline V and J ends were trimmed by 3 bases and 5 bases, with 3 bases remaining between them. Per germline, CDR1 KGHDR and CDR2 SFDVKD. CDR3 size: 11 residues. CDR3 nucleotides: TGTGCCACCAGTGATCGGGAGACCCAGTACTTC. It codes for CATSDRETQYF.

This clone was seen only a few times. The chain has TRBV11-3 and TRBJ2-1; TRBD2 agrees at 12 bases. Trimming took 3 bases from V and 0 from J; bases not matched to a gene: 9. CDR1 is SGHNT and CDR2 is YENEEA in the germline V gene. The CDR3 spans 19 residues. CDR3 in DNA: TGTGCCAGCAGCTTCTTAAGGACTAGCGGGATACTCTCCTACAATGAGCAGTTCTTC. This sequence encodes CASSFLRTSGILSYNEQFF.

The chain is built from TRBV5-5 and TRBJ2-6; a possible D gene is TRBD1 (6 bases). Germline values: CDR1 SGHKS, CDR2 YYEKEE (reference sequence). This CDR3 comprises 15 residues. The V end was cut by 5 bases, the J end by 4 bases, with 13 bases between. The CDR3 DNA reads as TGTGCCAGCAGATCCAGGGGTTCCGGGGCCAACGTCCTGACTTTC. This gives the protein CASRSRGSGANVLTF.

This sequence joins TRBV9 and TRBJ2-2; 8 nucleotides agree with TRBD2. The V and J ends lost 5 bases and 0 bases, in that order; junction bases with no gene match: 6. Per the germline V gene, CDR1 is SGDLS and CDR2 is YYNGEE. This CDR3 comprises 16 residues. CDR3 coding DNA: TGTGCCAGCAGTCCCCAGCGGGGGACGAACACCGGGGAGCTGTTTTTT. Its translation is CASSPQRGTNTGELFF.

This rearrangement joins TRBV4-2 to TRBJ2-5; a possible D gene is TRBD2 (6 bases). The J call is in doubt because the DNA end fits TRBJ2-7 better. The germline CDR1 and CDR2 sequences are LGHNA and YNFKEQ. The CDR3 runs 15 residues. CDR3 sequence (DNA): TGTGCCAGCAGCCACCCCCGCAGGGAGGTGAACGAGCAGTACTTC. It yields the protein CASSHPRREVNEQYF.

The genes are TRBV6-5 and TRBJ2-7, with TRBD1 identical over 7 bases. Per germline, CDR1 MNHEY and CDR2 SVGAGI. This CDR3 spans 14 amino acids. V gave up 0 bases and J gave up 3 bases; unmatched junction bases: 2. The CDR3: CASSYSGDSYEQYF. DNA for the CDR3: TGTGCCAGCAGTTACTCAGGGGACAGCTACGAGCAGTACTTC.

V and J are TRBV19 and TRBJ2-5; 8 bases fit TRBD2. Germline V gene sequence: CDR1 LNHDA, CDR2 SQIVND (reference sequence). V gave up 3 bases and J gave up 5 bases; unmatched junction bases: 5. The CDR3 sequence is 14 residues long. The CDR3 is CASSIGGESETQYF. Written as DNA, the CDR3 is TGTGCCAGTAGTATCGGGGGGGAGTCGGAGACCCAGTACTTC.

This chain uses TRBV4-1 with TRBJ1-2; TRBD1 matches at 9 bases. This CDR3 has 14 amino acids. The V gene's germline CDR1 is MGHRA and CDR2 YSYEKL. V lost 9 bases, J lost 4 bases, and 9 bases stayed unmatched. CDR3 sequence (DNA): TGCGCCAGTAAGGGGACAGGGTCTATCTATGGCTACACCTTC. Amino acids: CASKGTGSIYGYTF.

V and J are TRBV10-3 and TRBJ1-4, with D perhaps matching TRBD1 (5 bases). Germline-derived CDR1 and CDR2 are ENHRY and SYGVKD. The CDR3 runs to 14 residues. Trimming removed 3 bases at V and 7 bases at J, with 12 bases between. The CDR3 protein is CAISDPGFGEKLFF. CDR3 sequence (DNA): TGTGCCATCAGTGACCCAGGGTTCGGTGAAAAACTGTTTTTT.

This chain links TRBV27 with TRBJ2-1; a possible D gene is TRBD2 (6 bases). Trimming removed 5 bases at V and 3 bases at J, with 11 bases between. Germline V gene data show CDR1 as MNHEY and CDR2 as SMNVEV (reference sequence). This CDR3 is built from 14 residues. The CDR3 here is CASSTPGLYNEQFF. CDR3 DNA: TGTGCCAGCAGTACACCGGGACTCTACAATGAGCAGTTCTTC.

This chain connects TRBV7-9 to TRBJ2-3, with 16 bases that match TRBD2. V dropped 2 bases and J dropped 6; count of bases not matched to a gene: 5. Germline V CDR1 and CDR2: SEHNR, FQNEAQ (reference sequence). CDR3 size: 17 residues. The CDR3 DNA reads TGTGCCAGCAGCTTAACGGGACTAGCGGGAGGGCGGGATACGCAGTATTTT. It codes for CASSLTGLAGGRDTQYF.

The rearrangement joins TRBV12-3 or TRBV12-4 to TRBJ2-5; unclear D gene. CDR3 length: 11 amino acids. Trimming shortened V by 6 bases and J by 5 bases, and 7 bases separated the two germline ends. The DNA of the CDR3 is TGTGCCAGCAGCGACTTGGAGACCCAGTACTTC. Amino acids: CASSDLETQYF.